Below, 21 T cell receptor beta chains from the same sample are listed, as sequenced in a study of T cell changes during pregnancy in multiple sclerosis. TCRdb keeps only in-frame clones here, not all; method: immunoSEQ multiplex PCR. Here the sample spans 85,000 to 90,000 clones, nearly 95% being singletons. Sequenced here: peripheral blood, sampled after pregnancy. The receptors were sampled from a female donor in good health, enrolled as a control in a pregnancy study.

This rearrangement joins TRBV18 to TRBJ1-2; 10 bases agree with TRBD1. The ends lost 0 bases at V and 3 bases at J; junction bases unmatched: 7. The CDR3 extends over 17 amino acids. Germline values: CDR1 KGHSH, CDR2 LQKENI. CDR3 sequence: CASSPPGTGEKDYGYTF. The CDR3 bases are TGTGCCAGCTCACCACCTGGGACAGGGGAAAAGGACTATGGCTACACCTTC.

The chain joins TRBV6-1 to TRBJ2-1; TRBD2 agrees at 9 bases. Losses at the gene ends were 0 bases for V and 5 bases for J; bases not matched to a gene: 5. This CDR3 comprises 16 residues. Germline V gives CDR1 MNHNS, CDR2 SASEGT. CDR3 nucleotides: TGTGCCAGCAGTGAAGCGTACGCGGGAGGGAACAATGAGCAGTTCTTC. Its translation is CASSEAYAGGNNEQFF.

This sequence joins TRBV27 and TRBJ2-4; 7 bases fit TRBD2. The CDR3 is made up of 13 amino acids. Germline lookup yields CDR1 MNHEY and CDR2 SMNVEV (reference sequence). The V gene end was trimmed by 3 bases and the J gene end by 8 bases; junction bases not matched to a gene: 4. The CDR3 DNA reads TGTGCCAGCAGTTTGCGGGAGATGGACATTCAGTACTTC. The encoded protein is CASSLREMDIQYF.

This sequence joins TRBV27 and TRBJ2-1, with 7 nucleotides matching TRBD1. The CDR3 loop spans 14 amino acids. Germline V gene data show CDR1 as MNHEY and CDR2 as SMNVEV (reference sequence). The junction had 6 bases not matched to a gene; V was cut back by 6 bases and J by 4 bases. The CDR3 sequence is CASRMTGQYNEQFF. DNA for the CDR3: TGTGCCAGCAGGATGACAGGGCAATACAATGAGCAGTTCTTC.

V is TRBV30 and J is TRBJ2-1; the match to TRBD2 covers 11 bases. Germline values: CDR1 GTSNPN, CDR2 SVGIG (reference sequence). Unmatched junction bases numbered 6, after V lost 2 bases and J lost 3 bases. The CDR3 spans 16 residues. The CDR3 loop reads CAWSLAGTSGYNEQFF. The DNA of the CDR3 is TGTGCCTGGAGTCTCGCGGGGACTAGCGGCTACAATGAGCAGTTCTTC.

The chain couples TRBV5-6 to TRBJ1-5, with a possible D match to TRBD1 (5 bases). Trimming removed 0 bases from V and 7 bases from J, with 11 bases in between. The CDR3 is 14 amino acids. Germline V gives CDR1 SGHDT, CDR2 YYEEEE. CDR3 protein: CASSLAQGGQPQHF. DNA of the CDR3: TGTGCCAGCAGCTTGGCGCAGGGTGGACAGCCCCAGCATTTT.

DNA for the CDR3: TGCGCCAGCAGCCAAGCCAGGAGCGGGGAACACCCCTACGAGCAGTACTTC. Translation: CASSQARSGEHPYEQYF. The chain is built from TRBV4-1 and TRBJ2-7, with 7 bases identical to TRBD2. CDR3 length: 17 amino acids. Germline lookup yields CDR1 MGHRA and CDR2 YSYEKL. With 1 base clipped from V and 2 bases from J, the junction kept 11 bases outside the gene matches.

This chain links TRBV29-1 with TRBJ1-1; D not resolved. V was trimmed by 5 bases and J by 3 bases, leaving 13 bases between them. CDR3 length: 13 residues. CDR1 is SQVTM, CDR2 ANQGSEA, per germline. The CDR3 DNA sequence: TGCAGCGTTCGTTGGCAGGAGGACACTGAAGCTTTCTTT. Translation: CSVRWQEDTEAFF.

The chain joins TRBV6-5 to TRBJ2-7, with 11 bases that match TRBD2. V was clipped by 5 bases and J by 4 bases; unmatched bases: 7. This CDR3 contains 15 residues. CDR1 and CDR2 from the germline V gene are MNHEY and SVGAGI. The CDR3 DNA reads TGTGCCAGCAGTAGGAGAGTAGCGGGAGGGTACGAGCAGTACTTC. It is translated as CASSRRVAGGYEQYF.

The gene calls are TRBV6-1 and TRBJ1-4; the match to TRBD1 covers 7 bases. CDR3 length: 15 amino acids. With 6 bases clipped from V and 2 bases from J, the junction kept 6 bases outside the gene matches. The germline gives CDR1 MNHNS, CDR2 SASEGT. CDR3 nucleotide sequence: TGTGCCAGCAGCCGGGGGGGACAGACTAATGAAAAACTGTTTTTT. Its protein is CASSRGGQTNEKLFF.

The chain combines TRBV6-6 with TRBJ2-7; D gene ambiguous. CDR3 length: 13 amino acids. With 6 bases removed from V and 0 bases from J, the gap between germline ends came to 9 bases. CDR1 MNHNY and CDR2 SVGAGI come from the germline V gene (reference sequence). CDR3 amino acids: CASRNPSSYEQYF. CDR3 sequence (DNA): TGTGCCAGCAGGAACCCTAGCTCCTACGAGCAGTACTTC.

The CDR3 is CASSLGLAGPPEQFF. The CDR3 DNA reads as TGTGCCAGCAGCTTAGGCCTAGCGGGTCCTCCGGAGCAGTTCTTC. This chain uses TRBV11-2 with TRBJ2-1; 8 bases match TRBD2. The CDR3 totals 15 residues. Germline CDR1 is SGHAT and CDR2 is FQNNGV. V gave up 1 base and J gave up 10 bases; unmatched junction bases: 9.

The chain has TRBV7-2 and TRBJ2-7; 8 nucleotides match TRBD2. Germline CDR1 SGHTA, CDR2 FQGNSA. The CDR3 loop spans 15 amino acids. The V gene end was trimmed by 0 bases and the J gene end by 5 bases; junction bases not matched to a gene: 6. This CDR3 is CASSLAGAGDNEQYF. CDR3 DNA sequence: TGTGCCAGCAGCTTAGCAGGAGCGGGAGACAACGAGCAGTACTTC.

The chain joins TRBV28 to TRBJ2-4; 10 nucleotides agree with TRBD2. The CDR3 covers 14 residues. The germline V gene encodes CDR1 MDHEN and CDR2 SYDVKM. J was trimmed by 5 bases and V by 10 bases; bases with no gene match: 8. The CDR3 DNA sequence: TGTGCCATCAGAGCGGGAGGGATCGAAAACATTCAGTACTTC. Encoded protein: CAIRAGGIENIQYF. The entire variable domain, with the rest obtained from reference TRBV28 and TRBJ2-4, is as follows: DVKVTQSSRYLVKRTGEKVFLECVQDMDHENMFWYRQDPGLGLRLIYFSYDVKMKEKGDIPEGYSVSREKKERFSLILESASTNQTSMYLCAIRAGGIENIQYFGAGTRLSVL.

The chain couples TRBV6-1 to TRBJ2-1; TRBD2 agrees at 8 bases. With 6 bases clipped from V and 6 bases from J, the junction kept 7 bases outside the gene matches. The germline gives CDR1 MNHNS, CDR2 SASEGT. This CDR3 spans 14 amino acids. CDR3: CASRSQLAANEQFF. CDR3 sequence (DNA): TGTGCCAGCAGATCCCAACTAGCGGCCAATGAGCAGTTCTTC.

This clone was picked up one time. This chain joins TRBV18 and TRBJ2-1, with D maybe TRBD2 (5 bases). Germline lookup yields CDR1 KGHSH and CDR2 LQKENI. The CDR3 is 13 residues long. Trimming took off 4 bases at V and 7 bases at J, with 11 bases between the two ends. The DNA for the CDR3 is TGTGCCAGCTCACATTCACTAGGGAATGAGCAGTTCTTC. Protein: CASSHSLGNEQFF.

The V and J genes are TRBV5-4 and TRBJ2-5, with D perhaps TRBD1 (7 bases). Germline V gene lookup returns CDR1 SGHNT and CDR2 YYREEE (reference sequence). Trimming stripped 4 bases from V and 4 bases from J, with 20 bases between. This CDR3 has 16 residues. The CDR3 DNA reads as TGTGCCAGCAGCCATGGGGGGATCAACAGGGGAGAGACCCAGTACTTC. Translating it yields CASSHGGINRGETQYF.

The rearrangement links TRBV28 to TRBJ2-7; D call uncertain. CDR3 length equals 11 residues. Trimming left V 4 bases short and J 3 bases short, with 4 bases between. Germline CDR1 reads MDHEN; CDR2 reads SYDVKM. The CDR3 DNA follows: TGTGCCAGCAGTTGGAGCTACGAGCAGTACTTC. As protein: CASSWSYEQYF.

The chain links TRBV29-1 to TRBJ2-2; 7 bases line up with TRBD1. J lost 5 bases, V lost 4 bases, and 4 bases had no gene match. Germline CDR1 and CDR2: SQVTM and ANQGSEA. The CDR3 covers 13 residues. CDR3 nucleotides: TGCAGCGTTGGACAGGGAAGAACCGGGGAGCTGTTTTTT. Its translation is CSVGQGRTGELFF.

This chain links TRBV5-6 with TRBJ1-1; unclear D gene. The germline gives CDR1 SGHDT, CDR2 YYEEEE. The CDR3 has 15 amino acids. Trimming removed 0 bases at V and 2 bases at J, with 11 bases between. CDR3 sequence (DNA): TGTGCCAGCAGCTTGGGGCGGGAGATTAACACTGAAGCTTTCTTT. Translated: CASSLGREINTEAFF.

The gene calls are TRBV11-1 and TRBJ2-1; D gene ambiguous. This CDR3 is 11 amino acids long. In germline, CDR1 is SGHAT, CDR2 FQDESV (reference sequence). Trimming removed 8 bases at V and 5 bases at J, with 7 bases between. The CDR3 protein is CASVRNNEQFF. DNA of the CDR3: TGTGCCAGCGTCAGGAACAATGAGCAGTTCTTC.